This T cell receptor beta chain was found in a study of regulatory T cells in long-lasting Graves disease. General study points: TCR diversity was lower in persistent Graves' patients (versus newly diagnosed ones). The study found TRBV28, TRBJ1-2 and TRBJ2-5 favored in persistent disease.

The ends were cut back, 5 bases at V and 0 bases at J, with 14 bases in the middle. Looked up from germline, CDR1 is SGHVS and CDR2 is FQNEAQ. The CDR3 is made up of 15 amino acids. This clonotype has at least ten counts. Its antigen remains unknown. Indicated time point: newly diagnosed GD, antithyroid drugs for less than 3 months. The TCR library used RNA extracted from PBMCs. In building TCR beta libraries, iRepertoire HTBI primers were used together with Arm-PCR of CDR3 regions. MiXCR was run by TCRdb on the multiplex PCR reads, yielding one entry per CDR3 protein. The table records hundreds of thousands of distinct CDR3 sequences, approximately 13% of them present only once. These data were also filed under a second study, of T cells in Graves' hyperthyroidism and ophthalmopathy. Per that paper: Graves' hyperthyroidism is called stable when ophthalmopathy does not progress within 18 months.

Specimen: peripheral blood mononuclear cells (PBMCs), collected at new diagnosis, from a patient treated with antithyroid drugs. This sequence originates from a man aged 25 to 40 with Graves disease. The rearrangement uses TRBV7-8 and TRBJ2-7; D not certain. CDR3 amino acids: CASSTTRTSSYEQYF. CDR3 coding DNA: TGTGCCAGCAGCACAACAAGGACGAGCTCCTACGAGCAGTACTTC.